This TCR beta chain was profiled in a study of early T cells in non-severe SARS-CoV-2 infection. For the study at large: Sequencing input comprised bulk RNA from unsorted whole blood; chain pairing was not available.

At least ten counts were recorded for this clonotype. The antigen is undetermined. The V gene's germline CDR1 is SGHVS and CDR2 FQNEAQ. The V end was cut by 5 bases, the J end by 1 base, with 11 bases between. The CDR3 sequence is 15 residues long. Study outcomes and limitations: There was a bias toward anti-spike CD8 responses in VDJdb matching, which missed private and CD4 specificities.

Separate cDNA molecules each had unique molecular identifiers attached to them. TCRdb used MiXCR to reprocess the 5' RACE reads, holding one entry per CDR3 protein. The table records some 22,000 distinct CDR3 sequences, approximately 4.4% of them present only once. The receptor was isolated from an adult who was a healthcare worker with PCR-confirmed SARS-CoV-2 infection or an uninfected control (not recorded which). The sequencing input was whole blood. V gene TRBV7-8 combines with J gene TRBJ2-2; D is unresolved. CDR3 DNA sequence: TGTGCCAGCAGCCGCCTGAACAGGAACACCGGGGAGCTGTTTTTT. The encoded protein is CASSRLNRNTGELFF.